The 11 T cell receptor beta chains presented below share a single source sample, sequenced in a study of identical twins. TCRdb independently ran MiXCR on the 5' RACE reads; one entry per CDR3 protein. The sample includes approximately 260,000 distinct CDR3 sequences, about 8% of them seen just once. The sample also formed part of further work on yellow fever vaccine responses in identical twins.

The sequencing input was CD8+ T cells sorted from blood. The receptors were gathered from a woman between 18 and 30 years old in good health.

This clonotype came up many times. CDR3 nucleotides: TGTGCCAGCAGGAACGGGGATTCCTACGAGCAGTACTTC. As protein: CASRNGDSYEQYF. This chain joins TRBV12-3 or TRBV12-4 and TRBJ2-7; D might be TRBD2 (5 bases). The CDR3 loop spans 13 amino acids. V was pared by 6 bases and J by 1 base, with 10 bases between.

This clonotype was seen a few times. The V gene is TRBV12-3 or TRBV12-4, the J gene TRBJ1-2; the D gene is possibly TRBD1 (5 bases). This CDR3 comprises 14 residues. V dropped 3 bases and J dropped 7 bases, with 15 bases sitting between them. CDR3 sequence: CASSFGGQGTGYTF. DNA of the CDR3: TGTGCCAGCAGTTTCGGAGGGCAGGGAACTGGCTACACCTTC.

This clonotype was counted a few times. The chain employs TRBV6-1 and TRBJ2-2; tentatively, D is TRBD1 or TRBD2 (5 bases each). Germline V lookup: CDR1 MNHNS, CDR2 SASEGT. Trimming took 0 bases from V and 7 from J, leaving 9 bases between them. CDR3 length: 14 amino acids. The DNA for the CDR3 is TGTGCCAGCAGTGAAGCTGGGGGTAACGGGGAGCTGTTTTTT. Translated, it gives CASSEAGGNGELFF.

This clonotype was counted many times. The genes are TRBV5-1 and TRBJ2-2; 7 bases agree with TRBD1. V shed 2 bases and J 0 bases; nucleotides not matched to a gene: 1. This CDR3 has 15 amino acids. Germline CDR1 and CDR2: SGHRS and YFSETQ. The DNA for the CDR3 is TGCGCCAGCAGCTTCGGGACAGCGAACACCGGGGAGCTGTTTTTT. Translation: CASSFGTANTGELFF.

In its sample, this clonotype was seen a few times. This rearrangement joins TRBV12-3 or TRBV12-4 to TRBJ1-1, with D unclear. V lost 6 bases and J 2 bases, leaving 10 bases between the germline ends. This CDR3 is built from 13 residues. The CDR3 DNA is TGTGCCAGCAGGCCCGACACTAACACTGAAGCTTTCTTT. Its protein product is CASRPDTNTEAFF.

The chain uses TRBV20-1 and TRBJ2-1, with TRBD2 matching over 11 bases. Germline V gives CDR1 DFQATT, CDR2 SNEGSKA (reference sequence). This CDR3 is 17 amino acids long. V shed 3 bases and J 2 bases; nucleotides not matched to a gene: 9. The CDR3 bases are TGCAGTGCTAGCGATTTAGCGGGAGGGCTCGCCTACAATGAGCAGTTCTTC. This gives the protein CSASDLAGGLAYNEQFF.

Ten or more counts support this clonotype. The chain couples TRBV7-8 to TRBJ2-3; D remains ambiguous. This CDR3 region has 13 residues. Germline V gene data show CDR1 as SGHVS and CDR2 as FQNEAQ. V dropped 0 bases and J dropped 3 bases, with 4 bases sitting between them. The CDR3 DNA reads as TGTGCCAGCAGCTTAGCTCGTACAGATACGCAGTATTTT. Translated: CASSLARTDTQYF.

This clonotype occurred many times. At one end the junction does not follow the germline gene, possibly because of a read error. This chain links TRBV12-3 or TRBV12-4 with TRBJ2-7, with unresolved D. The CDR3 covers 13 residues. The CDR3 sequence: CASSLGGDYVQYF. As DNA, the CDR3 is TGTGCCAGCAGTTTGGGTGGGGATTACGTGCAGTACTTC.

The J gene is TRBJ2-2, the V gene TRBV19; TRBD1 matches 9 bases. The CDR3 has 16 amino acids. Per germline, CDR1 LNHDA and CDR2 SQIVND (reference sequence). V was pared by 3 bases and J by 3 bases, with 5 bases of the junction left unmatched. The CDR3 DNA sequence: TGTGCCAGTAGTATGGGACAGGGTTACTACACCGGGGAGCTGTTTTTT. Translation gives CASSMGQGYYTGELFF.

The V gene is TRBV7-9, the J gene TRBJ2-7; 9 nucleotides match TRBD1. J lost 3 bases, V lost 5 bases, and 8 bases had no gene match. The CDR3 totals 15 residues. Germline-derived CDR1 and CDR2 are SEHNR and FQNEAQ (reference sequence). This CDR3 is CASSPRQGGRYEQYF. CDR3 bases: TGTGCCAGCAGCCCCCGACAGGGGGGTCGCTACGAGCAGTACTTC. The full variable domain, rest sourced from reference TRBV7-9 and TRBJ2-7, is DTGVSQNPRHKITKRGQNVTFRCDPISEHNRLYWYRQTLGQGPEFLTYFQNEAQLEKSRLLSDRFSAERPKGSFSTLEIQRTEQGDSAMYLCASSPRQGGRYEQYFGPGTRLTVT.

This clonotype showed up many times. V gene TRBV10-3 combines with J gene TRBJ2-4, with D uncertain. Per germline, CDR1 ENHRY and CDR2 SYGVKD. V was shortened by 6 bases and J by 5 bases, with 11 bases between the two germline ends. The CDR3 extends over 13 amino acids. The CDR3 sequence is CAIRTAAENIQYF. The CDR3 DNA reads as TGTGCCATCAGAACGGCGGCAGAAAACATTCAGTACTTC.